This TCR beta chain was sequenced during a study of T cell changes during pregnancy in multiple sclerosis. Germline V gene lookup returns CDR1 SGHAT and CDR2 FQNNGV. Trimming at V came to 5 bases and at J to 2 bases, leaving 9 bases not matched to a gene. CDR3 size: 16 residues. The method was immunoSEQ multiplex PCR; TCRdb's version includes in-frame clones alone and lacks a portion of them. This table holds about 46,000 clones, 90% to 95% found once. The chain couples TRBV11-2 to TRBJ2-5; the match to TRBD2 covers 9 bases. This receptor was identified in a female donor with multiple sclerosis, enrolled in a pregnancy study. Material: CD4+ T cells from peripheral blood mononuclear cells, obtained after pregnancy. The CDR3 reads CASSPRLAGSQETQYF. CDR3 coding DNA: TGTGCCAGCAGCCCCCGCCTAGCGGGGTCTCAAGAGACCCAGTACTTC.